This entry describes one TCR beta chain. Which antigen it targets is not known. Qualities for individual bases were not recorded, and no much larger clone is one base off. This entry comes from a study of blood T cell repertoires in COVID-19 (TCRdb year 2020). For the study in its entirety: Collaborator samples came from the United States, Italy and Spain and covered acute and convalescent phases of COVID-19. The prospective study material was composed of cDNA or gDNA derived from T cells, B-cell-depleted T cells, or PBMCs. Subjects who had been exposed to COVID-19, were actively infected with it, or had recovered from it provided the deeply sampled blood TCRbeta repertoires that made up the dataset. The repertoires were made available in a free public database intended to serve as a resource for research on the immune response to SARS-CoV-2. Samples were obtained from the ongoing ImmuneRACE study (first 160 participants) and from roughly 1,300 subjects provided by 6 global collaborators. Sample metadata almost always included a de-identified subject ID, COVID-19 status, age in years and sex. Where available, HLA class I and class II types were taken from metadata supplied by the sample provider and were not determined by assay-based typing.

Broader findings and caveats from the paper: The amount of clinical and demographic metadata varied by source and participant and was provided uncurated.

Another Seattle source contributed samples from volunteer blood donors who had recovered from COVID-19. Collaborating institutions collected whole blood in K2EDTA tubes following their own protocols. For TCRbeta analysis, collaborators shipped samples in one of three forms: frozen whole blood, isolated PBMCs, or DNA extracted from either of those sample types. Including the terminal cysteine and phenylalanine, the CDR3 comprises 14 residues. The retained sequence is limited to the CDR3, 42 bases, with the frame set at the first base. Trimming at the junction amounts to 1 base on V and 7 bases on J, and the germline ends lie 11 bases apart. From a lookup of the germline V gene, CDR1 and CDR2 are SGHTA and FQGTGA. TCRbeta CDR3 regions were amplified from genomic DNA using the immunoSEQ Assay, a bias-controlled multiplex PCR. In the authors' own workflow: Nucleated cell counts per sample were estimated from amplification of reference gene primers within the assay. Sequence reads were collapsed and filtered to measure the absolute abundance of every unique TCRbeta CDR3 rearrangement. For each sample, productive Simpson clonality was calculated as the square root of Simpson's diversity index across productive rearrangements. TCRdb took over this immuneACCESS table, retaining in-frame rearrangements with V and J assigned. Such tables are incomplete; in checked studies, under half of the missing clones stem from an unresolved V gene, and the remainder is unexplained. V and J calls and clone size are those listed in that table; D and trimming were worked out from the DNA. This sample lists fewer than 300,000 clones; about 85% were detected once. The ten biggest clones cover under 4.5% of the sample.

The V gene is TRBV7-3 and the J gene is TRBJ2-1, and the D gene may be TRBD2, 7 bases matching. Source material: peripheral blood. The origin of this receptor is a man between 60 and 70 years old who had recovered from COVID-19. The DNA sequence follows: TGTGCCAGCAGCTTAAGCGGGGGCCCGAATGAGCAGTTCTTC. It encodes CASSLSGGPNEQFF.